These T cell receptor beta chains were read from a single sample in a study of early T cells in non-severe SARS-CoV-2 infection. TCRdb analysed the 5' RACE reads with MiXCR anew, one entry per CDR3 protein. Of roughly 110,000 distinct CDR3 sequences detected, over 8.5% appear once; the ten largest clones hold around 8%. The sequencing input was whole blood. The receptors come from an adult who was a healthcare worker with PCR-confirmed SARS-CoV-2 infection or an uninfected control (not recorded which). The conserved cysteine and the conserved F or W are not part of the CDR3 here. Each record gives: V gene, clone size, J gene, CDR3 protein. Clone size is stated in some rows and not others, as once, few, many or a class when expanded.

TRBV6-5,few,TRBJ2-3,ASITGDTQY
TRBV3-1,NA,TRBJ1-1,ASSRVQGAAEAF
TRBV28,many,TRBJ1-6,ASKQSNSPLH
TRBV6-2/TRBV6-3,NA,TRBJ1-1,ASRRGWGTEAF
TRBV20-1,few,TRBJ2-1,SAFPITRNEQF
TRBV7-8,many,TRBJ1-1,ASSMIRGTSTEAF
TRBV5-8,many,TRBJ2-3,ASSWTEGRRVGTDTQY
TRBV5-1,many,TRBJ1-4,ASRTGTRYEKLF
TRBV24-1,NA,TRBJ1-5,ATPGVEQPQH
TRBV28,NA,TRBJ1-2,ASSLRDGYT
TRBV7-3,many,TRBJ2-3,ASSVIGGDTQY